The 7 T cell receptor beta chains below all came from one sample that was sequenced in a study of blood T cell repertoires in COVID-19. Clones were read by immunoSEQ multiplex PCR, and TCRdb kept only the in-frame ones, dropping some. The sample carries nearly 200,000 clones, about four fifths recorded once. Sequencing input: PBMCs or T cells enriched from blood (not recorded which). The receptor set was obtained from a man in his forties who had recovered from COVID-19.

This clone was seen a few times. The chain has TRBV21-1 and TRBJ2-1; the D call of TRBD1 is as the table states it, not checked on the DNA. TRBV21-1 is termed a pseudogene. The CDR3 totals 17 residues. CDR3 sequence reads: CASSIQPGQGKDNEQFF. CDR3 bases: TGTGCCAGCAGCATTCAGCCCGGACAGGGGAAGGACAATGAGCAGTTCTTC.

The chain has TRBV11-3 and TRBJ2-7, with D possibly being TRBD1 (5 bases). V shed 0 bases and J shed 1 base, with 10 bases lying between them. The CDR3 length is 15 residues. The germline gives CDR1 SGHNT, CDR2 YENEEA. DNA for the CDR3: TGTGCCAGCAGCTTAGAGGGGCAGGTTTCCTACGAGCAGTACTTC. As protein: CASSLEGQVSYEQYF.

This clone was counted between two and nine times. V and J are TRBV2 and TRBJ1-1; the D is unclear. Germline V gene sequence: CDR1 SNHLY, CDR2 FYNNEI. There are 15 residues in the CDR3. V was trimmed by 6 bases and J by 3 bases, leaving 17 bases between them. In DNA form, the CDR3 reads TGTGCCAGCAGCTCCGTCGGACGGGGAGACACTGAAGCTTTCTTT. Amino acid sequence: CASSSVGRGDTEAFF. Looking up the rest from reference TRBV2 and TRBJ1-1 gives the full variable domain: EPEVTQTPSHQVTQMGQEVILRCVPISNHLYFYWYRQILGQKVEFLVSFYNNEISEKSEIFDDQFSVERPDGSNFTLKIRSTKLEDSAMYFCASSSVGRGDTEAFFGQGTRLTVV.

Only a few counts were recorded for this clone. This chain links TRBV11-2 with TRBJ1-3; 7 bases map to TRBD1. The germline CDR1 and CDR2 sequences are SGHAT and FQNNGV. The V gene end was trimmed by 5 bases and the J gene end by 0 bases; junction bases not matched to a gene: 7. The CDR3 runs 16 residues. The CDR3 spells CASSPKTGRSGNTIYF. The DNA for the CDR3 is TGTGCCAGCAGCCCCAAGACAGGGCGCTCTGGAAACACCATATATTTT.

Here the CDR3 reads CASSPGTGFNSPLHF. The CDR3 DNA reads TGTGCCAGCAGCCCCGGGACAGGGTTCAATTCACCCCTCCACTTT. This chain uses TRBV9 with TRBJ1-6, with 9 bases identical to TRBD1. The CDR3 has 15 amino acids. Losses at the gene ends were 4 bases for V and 7 bases for J; bases not matched to a gene: 6. Germline V lookup: CDR1 SGDLS, CDR2 YYNGEE.

The V gene is TRBV19, the J gene TRBJ1-5, with a possible D match to TRBD1 (5 bases). CDR1 LNHDA and CDR2 SQIVND come from the germline V gene (reference sequence). V lost 3 bases, J lost 4 bases, and 16 bases lay in between. The CDR3 is made up of 16 amino acids. CDR3 coding DNA: TGTGCCAGTAGTATCTTAATAGGGGATGGAAATCAGCCCCAGCATTTT. Translated, it gives CASSILIGDGNQPQHF. The entire variable domain, with the rest obtained from reference TRBV19 and TRBJ1-5, is as follows: DGGITQSPKYLFRKEGQNVTLSCEQNLNHDAMYWYRQDPGQGLRLIYYSQIVNDFQKGDIAEGYSVSREKKESFPLTVTSAQKNPTAFYLCASSILIGDGNQPQHFGDGTRLSIL.

The chain links TRBV4-2 to TRBJ1-1; 10 nucleotides align to TRBD1. Germline lookup yields CDR1 LGHNA and CDR2 YNFKEQ. The CDR3 contains 15 residues. V dropped 0 bases and J dropped 6; count of bases not matched to a gene: 4. CDR3: CASSQETGGKAEAFF. For the CDR3, the DNA is TGTGCCAGCAGCCAAGAGACAGGGGGCAAGGCTGAAGCTTTCTTT.